One sample yielded the 6 T cell receptor beta chains listed below, sequenced in a study of cytotoxic CD8 clonotypes in ibrutinib-treated CLL. Some clones are missing from TCRdb's copy, which holds only in-frame ones; the method was immunoSEQ multiplex PCR. The sample holds around 140,000 clones; about 84% are singletons and the top ten take approximately 7.6%. The sequences come from PBMCs, collected after 36 months of ibrutinib treatment. These receptors were taken from a human donor with chronic lymphocytic leukemia.

This chain links TRBV7-9 with TRBJ1-3, with D unclear. V was pared by 5 bases and J by 8 bases, with 7 bases between. The CDR3 runs to 11 residues. Germline CDR1 is SEHNR and CDR2 is FQNEAQ (reference sequence). The CDR3 region has the DNA TGTGCCAGCAGCACTGGTTACACCATATATTTT. Its protein product is CASSTGYTIYF.

The genes are TRBV27 and TRBJ2-2, with D possibly being TRBD2 (6 bases). CDR1 and CDR2 (germline): MNHEY, SMNVEV (reference sequence). The length of the CDR3 is 16 residues. Trimming left V 5 bases short and J 5 bases short, with 18 bases between. The DNA for the CDR3 is TGTGCCAGCAGTCCATTAGCGGTCCTGAAAACCGGGGAGCTGTTTTTT. Its translation is CASSPLAVLKTGELFF.

The chain combines TRBV19 with TRBJ2-1; weak D call: TRBD2 (6 bases). CDR1 is LNHDA, CDR2 SQIVND, per germline (reference sequence). The V gene lost 5 bases and the J gene lost 4 bases, with 15 bases spanning the gap. This CDR3 has 15 residues. CDR3 protein: CASSAWDSVYNEQFF. The CDR3, as DNA: TGTGCCAGTAGTGCCTGGGACTCAGTATACAATGAGCAGTTCTTC.

J is TRBJ2-3 and V is TRBV7-2, with 14 bases that match TRBD2. Losses at the gene ends were 3 bases for V and 4 bases for J; bases not matched to a gene: 6. The CDR3 is 17 amino acids. Germline V gives CDR1 SGHTA, CDR2 FQGNSA. DNA of the CDR3: TGTGCCAGCAGCTTCGGACTAGCGGGGGGATTTGCAGATACGCAGTATTTT. It encodes CASSFGLAGGFADTQYF.

The CDR3 sequence: CASGTEGALGYTF. CDR3 nucleotide sequence: TGTGCCAGCGGAACGGAGGGGGCTTTAGGCTACACCTTC. The genes are TRBV5-4 and TRBJ1-2; 7 bases are a match to TRBD1. The ends lost 7 bases at V and 8 bases at J; junction bases unmatched: 11. There are 13 residues in the CDR3. Germline CDR1 and CDR2: SGHNT and YYREEE (reference sequence).

This chain joins TRBV7-2 and TRBJ2-7; possible D gene TRBD1, 6 bases. The CDR3 spans 13 residues. Per the germline V gene, CDR1 is SGHTA and CDR2 is FQGNSA. V lost 4 bases and J 4 bases, leaving 11 bases between the germline ends. The CDR3 DNA follows: TGTGCCAGCAGCTATGGGGGCCTTTACGAGCAGTACTTC. Residues: CASSYGGLYEQYF.